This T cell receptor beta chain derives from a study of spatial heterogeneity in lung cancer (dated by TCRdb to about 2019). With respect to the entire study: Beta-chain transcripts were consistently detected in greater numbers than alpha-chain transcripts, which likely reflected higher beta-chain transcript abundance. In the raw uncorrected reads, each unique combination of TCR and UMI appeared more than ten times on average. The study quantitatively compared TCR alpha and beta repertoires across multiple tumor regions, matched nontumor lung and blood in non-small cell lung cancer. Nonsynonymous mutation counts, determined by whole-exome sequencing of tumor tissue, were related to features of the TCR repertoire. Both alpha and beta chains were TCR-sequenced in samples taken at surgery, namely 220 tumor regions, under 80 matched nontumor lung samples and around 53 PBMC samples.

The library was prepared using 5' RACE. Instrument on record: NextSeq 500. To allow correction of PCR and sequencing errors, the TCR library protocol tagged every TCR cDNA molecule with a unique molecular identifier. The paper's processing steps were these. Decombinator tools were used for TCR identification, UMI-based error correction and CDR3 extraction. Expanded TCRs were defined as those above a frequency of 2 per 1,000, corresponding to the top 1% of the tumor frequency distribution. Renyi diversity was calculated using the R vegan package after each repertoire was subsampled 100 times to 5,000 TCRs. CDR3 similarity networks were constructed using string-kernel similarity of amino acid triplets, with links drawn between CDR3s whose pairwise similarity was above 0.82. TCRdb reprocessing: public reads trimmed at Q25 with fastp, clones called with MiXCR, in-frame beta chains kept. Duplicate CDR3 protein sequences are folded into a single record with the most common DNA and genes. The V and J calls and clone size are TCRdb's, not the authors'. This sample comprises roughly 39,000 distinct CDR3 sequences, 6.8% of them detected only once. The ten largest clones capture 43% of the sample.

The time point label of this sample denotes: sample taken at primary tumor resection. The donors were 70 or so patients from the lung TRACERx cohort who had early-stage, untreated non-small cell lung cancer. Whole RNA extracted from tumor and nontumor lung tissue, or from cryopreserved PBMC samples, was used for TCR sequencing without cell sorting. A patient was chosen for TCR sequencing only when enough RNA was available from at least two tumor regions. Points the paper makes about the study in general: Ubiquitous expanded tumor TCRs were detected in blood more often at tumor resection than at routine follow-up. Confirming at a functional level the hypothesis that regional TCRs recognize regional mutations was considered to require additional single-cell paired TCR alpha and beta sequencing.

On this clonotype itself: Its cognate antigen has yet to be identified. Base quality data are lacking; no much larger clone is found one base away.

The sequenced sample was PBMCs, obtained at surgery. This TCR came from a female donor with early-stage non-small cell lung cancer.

The CDR3 has the sequence CAEGSAGGDTQYF. The bases read TGTGCCGAAGGGAGTGCGGGGGGTGATACGCAGTATTTT. The rearranged chain carries TRBV28 and TRBJ2-3; 8 junctional bases match TRBD2. Reading the germline V gene gives CDR1 MDHEN and CDR2 SYDVKM. From the cysteine through the phenylalanine, the CDR3 covers 13 amino acids. Only the CDR3 portion is preserved as DNA: 39 bases, with reading frame beginning at the first base. V is pruned by 11 bases and J by 6 bases, leaving 10 bases of the junction without a gene match. The variable domain in full, with residues beyond the CDR3 obtained from the reference TRBV28 and TRBJ2-3 genes, is DVKVTQSSRYLVKRTGEKVFLECVQDMDHENMFWYRQDPGLGLRLIYFSYDVKMKEKGDIPEGYSVSREKKERFSLILESASTNQTSMYLCAEGSAGGDTQYFGPGTRLTVL.